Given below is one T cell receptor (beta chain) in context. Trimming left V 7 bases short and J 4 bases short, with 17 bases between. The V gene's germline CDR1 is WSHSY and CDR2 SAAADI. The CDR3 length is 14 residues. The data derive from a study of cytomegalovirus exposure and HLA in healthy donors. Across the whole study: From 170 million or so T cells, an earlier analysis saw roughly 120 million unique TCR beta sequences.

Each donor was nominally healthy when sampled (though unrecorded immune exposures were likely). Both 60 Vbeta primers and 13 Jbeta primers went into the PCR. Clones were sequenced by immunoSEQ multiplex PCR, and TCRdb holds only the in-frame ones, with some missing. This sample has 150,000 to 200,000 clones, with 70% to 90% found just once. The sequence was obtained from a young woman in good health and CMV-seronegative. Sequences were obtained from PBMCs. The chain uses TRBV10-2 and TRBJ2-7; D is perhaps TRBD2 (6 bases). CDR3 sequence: CASTRGAGAYEQYF. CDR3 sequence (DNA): TGCGCCAGCACCCGCGGGGCGGGTGCATACGAGCAGTACTTC.